The 11 T cell receptor beta chains given below trace back to one sample, sequenced in a study of T cell repertoires in cytomegalovirus infection. A single record per CDR3 protein comes from TCRdb applying MiXCR to the reads. The profile shows some 240,000 distinct CDR3 sequences, approximately 15% of them singletons. The sequencing input was CD8+ T cells from PBMCs. These receptors came from a human donor in good health (CMV status not recorded). Some clones in this sample may be carry-over from other donors' samples.

This clonotype turned up a few times. The V call is TRBV5-6, the J call TRBJ2-7; no clear D. The CDR3 contains 14 residues. CDR1 and CDR2 from the germline V gene are SGHDT and YYEEEE. V was shortened by 1 base and J by 1 base, with 9 bases between the two germline ends. The CDR3 protein is CASSLPGESYEQYF. CDR3 DNA sequence: TGTGCCAGCAGCTTGCCTGGTGAGTCCTACGAGCAGTACTTC.

This clonotype was recorded a few times. This sequence joins TRBV29-1 and TRBJ1-2; 8 bases align to TRBD1. The CDR3 extends over 12 amino acids. V was clipped by 6 bases and J by 6 bases; unmatched bases: 6. CDR1 SQVTM and CDR2 ANQGSEA come from the germline V gene. The CDR3: CSVVDREHGYTF. Written as DNA, the CDR3 is TGCAGCGTCGTGGACAGGGAGCATGGCTACACCTTC.

This clonotype has a handful of counts. This chain joins TRBV2 and TRBJ2-2; possibly TRBD1 for D (6 bases). Looked up from germline, CDR1 is SNHLY and CDR2 is FYNNEI. CDR3 length: 13 amino acids. V was shortened by 2 bases and J by 6 bases, with 7 bases between the two germline ends. The CDR3 DNA sequence: TGTGCCAGCAGTGAATGGGGGCCCGGGGAGCTGTTTTTT. It yields the protein CASSEWGPGELFF.

The sample holds a few counts of this clonotype. The chain has TRBV6-5 and TRBJ2-2, with D maybe TRBD2 (5 bases). The germline V and J ends were trimmed by 6 bases and 7 bases, with 12 bases remaining between them. The germline gives CDR1 MNHEY, CDR2 SVGAGI. The CDR3 sequence is 13 residues long. CDR3 region: CASRLLVDGELFF. CDR3 coding DNA: TGTGCCAGCAGGCTACTAGTTGACGGGGAGCTGTTTTTT.

The chain carries TRBV14 and TRBJ1-4, with D hard to call. V lost 5 bases, J lost 0 bases, and 7 bases lay in between. The CDR3 loop spans 14 amino acids. Germline CDR1 is SGHDN and CDR2 is FVKESK. The CDR3 sequence is CASSKRATNEKLFF. CDR3 sequence (DNA): TGTGCCAGCAGCAAGCGAGCAACTAATGAAAAACTGTTTTTT.

This clonotype showed up many times. The CDR3 DNA is TGTGCCAGCAGTCGGGGTGTAGGGGGGGCCCGGATGAACACTGAAGCTTTCTTT. This sequence encodes CASSRGVGGARMNTEAFF. The genes are TRBV12-3 or TRBV12-4 and TRBJ1-1, with D possibly TRBD1 on 6 matching bases. The ends were cut back, 5 bases at V and 0 bases at J, with 22 bases in the middle. The CDR3 extends over 18 amino acids.

This clonotype was counted many times. The chain employs TRBV7-8 and TRBJ1-5, with a weak D call TRBD1 (5 bases). V lost 5 bases and J lost 4, with 9 bases in between. The CDR3 length is 13 residues. The germline V gene has CDR1 SGHVS and CDR2 FQNEAQ. The CDR3 is CASSRGPNQPQHF. CDR3 nucleotides: TGTGCCAGCAGCAGGGGACCGAATCAGCCCCAGCATTTT.

This clonotype was recorded a few times. The junction does not match germline at one end; this may be a read error. This sequence joins TRBV7-9 and TRBJ1-2; a possible D gene is TRBD1 (6 bases). Looked up from germline, CDR1 is SEHNR and CDR2 is FQNEAQ (reference sequence). This CDR3 region has 12 residues. Here the CDR3 reads CASSSGGGATLF. The DNA of the CDR3 is TGTGCCAGCAGCTCGGGAGGGGGGGCGACCCTCTTC. Based on the CDR3 plus reference TRBV7-9 and TRBJ1-2, the full variable domain is DTGVSQNPRHKITKRGQNVTFRCDPISEHNRLYWYRQTLGQGPEFLTYFQNEAQLEKSRLLSDRFSAERPKGSFSTLEIQRTEQGDSAMYLCASSSGGGATLFGSGTRLTVV.

This clonotype has more than one count but fewer than ten. CDR3 protein: CSVEDSGQPYNEQFF. CDR3 bases: TGCAGCGTTGAAGACTCCGGACAGCCCTACAATGAGCAGTTCTTC. The chain is built from TRBV29-1 and TRBJ2-1; perhaps TRBD1 as D (6 bases). CDR3 length: 15 amino acids. The V end lost 0 bases, the J end lost 2 bases, and 11 bases lay between the germline ends. CDR1 and CDR2 from the germline V gene are SQVTM and ANQGSEA.

This clonotype was seen repeatedly, ten times or more. The chain recombines TRBV7-2 with TRBJ1-4; 12 bases are shared with TRBD1. Germline V gene lookup returns CDR1 SGHTA and CDR2 FQGNSA. The CDR3 length is 18 residues. V shed 5 bases and J 7 bases; nucleotides not matched to a gene: 14. The CDR3 here is CASSPEGTGGVNIEKLFF. In DNA, the CDR3 is TGTGCCAGCAGCCCGGAGGGGACAGGGGGCGTTAATATTGAAAAACTGTTTTTT.

This rearrangement joins TRBV6-1 to TRBJ1-6, with a weak D call TRBD1 (5 bases). V gave up 6 bases and J gave up 0 bases, with 27 bases separating them. CDR1 and CDR2 (germline): MNHNS, SASEGT. This CDR3 contains 21 residues. The CDR3 sequence: CASSNLPPGTATGSYNSPLHF. CDR3 DNA: TGTGCCAGCAGCAACCTCCCCCCCGGGACTGCCACCGGCTCCTATAATTCACCCCTCCACTTT.